Listed here are 6 T cell receptor beta chains from one sample, sequenced in a study of patients and donors after allogeneic stem cell transplantation. TCRdb independently ran MiXCR on the RT-PCR reads; one entry per CDR3 protein. The sample holds approximately 33,000 distinct CDR3 sequences, 6.8% seen once. The sample was blood, either unsorted or a sorted T cell fraction (not recorded which). These receptors all come from a human donor who was either an allogeneic HSCT recipient or a stem cell or donor lymphocyte infusion donor (not recorded which). It is not recorded whose cells these are; they may come from a transplant donor.

This clonotype was counted many times. The V and J genes are TRBV28 and TRBJ2-4; perhaps TRBD2 as D (5 bases). The V end was cut by 5 bases, the J end by 9 bases, with 17 bases between. The CDR3 totals 14 residues. Germline assignment: CDR1 MDHEN and CDR2 SYDVKM. The CDR3, as DNA: TGTGCCAGCAGTCCCACGCCGACTCGGGGCATTCAGTACTTC. It is translated as CASSPTPTRGIQYF.

The J gene is TRBJ2-1, the V gene TRBV19, with D possibly being TRBD1 (5 bases). In germline, CDR1 is LNHDA, CDR2 SQIVND (reference sequence). This CDR3 has 13 amino acids. Between the trimmed V and J ends, which lost 5 bases and 8 bases, there was a span of 13 bases. The CDR3 bases are TGTGCCAGTAGTGTGCAGGGTTGGGATGAGCAGTTCTTC. Translation gives CASSVQGWDEQFF. Variable domain in full (rest from reference TRBV19 and TRBJ2-1): DGGITQSPKYLFRKEGQNVTLSCEQNLNHDAMYWYRQDPGQGLRLIYYSQIVNDFQKGDIAEGYSVSREKKESFPLTVTSAQKNPTAFYLCASSVQGWDEQFFGPGTRLTVL.

This clonotype was seen many times. V usage is TRBV29-1 and J usage is TRBJ2-7, with D possibly being TRBD1 or TRBD2 (5 bases each). Germline lookup yields CDR1 SQVTM and CDR2 ANQGSEA. Trimming took off 7 bases at V and 2 bases at J, with 15 bases between the two ends. The CDR3 is 13 residues long. The CDR3 DNA sequence: TGCAGCGCCCGAGGGGCGGGTACCTACGAGCAGTACTTC. The encoded protein is CSARGAGTYEQYF.

The table lists this clonotype with many counts. CDR3 bases: TGTGCCAGCACCGACAGGCGTGAAGCTTTCTTT. Its protein product is CASTDRREAFF. This rearrangement joins TRBV6-5 to TRBJ1-1, with a possible D match to TRBD1 (6 bases). Deletions cut 7 bases from V and 7 bases from J, with 10 bases between. Germline V gives CDR1 MNHEY, CDR2 SVGAGI. The CDR3 is 11 residues long.

This clonotype was detected many times. The chain links TRBV5-8 to TRBJ2-2; the D is unclear. The length of the CDR3 is 12 residues. From germline, CDR1 is SGHTS and CDR2 YDEGEE. The germline V and J ends were trimmed by 3 bases and 7 bases, with 7 bases remaining between them. CDR3 residues: CASSYDLGELFF. As DNA, the CDR3 is TGTGCCAGCAGCTATGATCTCGGGGAGCTGTTTTTT. The whole variable domain, filled in from reference TRBV5-8 and TRBJ2-2, reads EAGVTQSPTHLIKTRGQQATLRCSPISGHTSVYWYQQALGLGLQFLLWYDEGEERNRGNFPPRFSGRQFPNYSSELNVNALELEDSALYLCASSYDLGELFFGEGSRLTVL.

This clonotype has at least ten counts. J is TRBJ1-4 and V is TRBV20-1; perhaps TRBD1 as D (5 bases). The germline V gene encodes CDR1 DFQATT and CDR2 SNEGSKA (reference sequence). The CDR3 contains 13 residues. Trimming left V 3 bases short and J 14 bases short, with 19 bases between. The CDR3 sequence: CSASWAGQKGLFF. CDR3 nucleotides: TGCAGTGCTAGTTGGGCAGGGCAAAAGGGGCTGTTTTTT.